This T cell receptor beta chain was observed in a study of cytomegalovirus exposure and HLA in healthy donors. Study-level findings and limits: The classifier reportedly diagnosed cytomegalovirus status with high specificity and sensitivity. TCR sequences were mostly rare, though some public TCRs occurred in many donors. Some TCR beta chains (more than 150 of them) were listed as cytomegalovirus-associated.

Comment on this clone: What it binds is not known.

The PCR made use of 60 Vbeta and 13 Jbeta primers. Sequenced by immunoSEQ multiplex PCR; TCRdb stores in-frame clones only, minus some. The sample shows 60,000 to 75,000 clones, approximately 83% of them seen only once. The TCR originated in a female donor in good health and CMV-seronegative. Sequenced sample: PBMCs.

The CDR3 here is CASSLVQGAETQYF. CDR3 bases: TGCGCCAGCAGCTTGGTGCAGGGTGCAGAGACCCAGTACTTC. The chain couples TRBV5-1 to TRBJ2-5; D is perhaps TRBD1 (5 bases). The germline V gene encodes CDR1 SGHRS and CDR2 YFSETQ. The CDR3 covers 14 residues. Trimming left V 0 bases short and J 4 bases short, with 10 bases between.